Each of the 13 T cell receptor beta chains below was sequenced from the same sample in a study of blood T cell repertoires in COVID-19 (dated by TCRdb to about 2020). Receptor amplification or capture employed the immunoSEQ multiplex PCR assay. TCRdb's version of the immuneACCESS table is confined to in-frame rearrangements and falls short of the full clone set. An unresolved V gene accounts for under half of the shortfall where checked; the remainder is of unknown origin. The sample has 250,000 to 350,000 clones on record, nearly 90% of them singletons. Approximately 6% of the sample goes to the ten largest clones. Sequencing input: PBMCs or T cells enriched from blood (not recorded which). The source is a woman aged 25-40 years who had recovered from COVID-19.

CDR3 loop: CASSLVPMGGQETQYF. CDR3 DNA sequence: TGTGCCAGCAGCTTAGTGCCAATGGGTGGGCAGGAGACCCAGTACTTC. V and J are TRBV7-8 and TRBJ2-5; D gene uncertain. CDR3 length equals 16 residues. Trimming took off 1 base at V and 5 bases at J, with 17 bases between the two ends. Germline CDR1 reads SGHVS; CDR2 reads FQNEAQ.

The V call is TRBV25-1, the J call TRBJ2-5, with a possible D match to TRBD1 (6 bases). Germline CDR1 and CDR2: MGHDK and SYGVNS. The V and J ends lost 8 bases and 4 bases respectively, with 14 bases between them. The CDR3 sequence is 13 residues long. CDR3 DNA: TGTGCCAGCCACAGGGCCTTGGGAGAGACCCAGTACTTC. Translating gives CASHRALGETQYF.

The gene calls are TRBV5-6 and TRBJ1-2; weak D call: TRBD1 (6 bases). V was shortened by 0 bases and J by 8 bases, with 11 bases between the two germline ends. Per germline, CDR1 SGHDT and CDR2 YYEEEE. CDR3 length: 13 amino acids. CDR3 coding DNA: TGTGCCAGCAGCTTGGGCCGGCAGGGGGGCTACACCTTC. This sequence encodes CASSLGRQGGYTF.

The chain has TRBV9 and TRBJ2-7, with 7 bases that match TRBD1. The V gene's germline CDR1 is SGDLS and CDR2 YYNGEE. J lost 7 bases, V lost 0 bases, and 10 bases had no gene match. This CDR3 has 15 residues. As DNA, the CDR3 is TGTGCCAGCAGCGTAGGAAAGGGGGCGTTTGGAGAGCAGTACTTC. Its translation: CASSVGKGAFGEQYF.

The chain has TRBV19 and TRBJ2-5, with a weak D call TRBD1 (5 bases). V dropped 1 base and J dropped 4 bases, with 7 bases sitting between them. CDR1 LNHDA and CDR2 SQIVND come from the germline V gene (reference sequence). CDR3 length: 13 residues. The CDR3 DNA reads as TGTGCCAGTAGTATAGGTAGGGGAGAGACCCAGTACTTC. Translation gives CASSIGRGETQYF. The full variable domain, with the rest looked up from reference TRBV19 and TRBJ2-5, is DGGITQSPKYLFRKEGQNVTLSCEQNLNHDAMYWYRQDPGQGLRLIYYSQIVNDFQKGDIAEGYSVSREKKESFPLTVTSAQKNPTAFYLCASSIGRGETQYFGPGTRLLVL.

The chain uses TRBV15 and TRBJ1-1; no firm D call. This CDR3 spans 15 amino acids. Trimming removed 0 bases from V and 4 bases from J, with 12 bases in between. Germline V gene lookup returns CDR1 LNHNV and CDR2 YYDKDF (reference sequence). The CDR3 spells CATSRDADRSTEAFF. The CDR3 bases are TGTGCCACCAGCAGAGATGCTGATCGGAGCACTGAAGCTTTCTTT.

This chain uses TRBV27 with TRBJ1-6; D remains ambiguous. This CDR3 comprises 14 residues. Germline V gives CDR1 MNHEY, CDR2 SMNVEV (reference sequence). V lost 4 bases to trimming and J lost 7 bases, with 11 bases between them. This CDR3 reads CASSSHEPNSPLHF. In nucleotides, the CDR3 is TGTGCCAGCAGTTCGCATGAGCCGAATTCACCCCTCCACTTT.

The rearrangement uses TRBV10-3 and TRBJ2-5, with 9 bases fitting TRBD2. The germline gives CDR1 ENHRY, CDR2 SYGVKD. V trimming: 10 bases; J trimming: 5 bases; junction bases outside the gene matches: 8. The CDR3 sequence is 13 residues long. The CDR3 coding sequence is TGTGCCACCACCGGGACTAGCAGTGAGACCCAGTACTTC. It specifies CATTGTSSETQYF.

This chain uses TRBV5-4 with TRBJ1-4; weak D call: TRBD1 (6 bases). Germline CDR1 SGHNT, CDR2 YYREEE (reference sequence). V was cut by 0 bases and J by 6 bases, with 15 bases left in between. CDR3 size: 16 residues. The CDR3 is CASSLGMRGPDEKLFF. In nucleotides, the CDR3 is TGTGCCAGCAGCTTGGGGATGCGGGGGCCCGATGAAAAACTGTTTTTT.

This clone was counted a few times. The chain combines TRBV19 with TRBJ1-1; 7 bases fit TRBD1. Per the germline V gene, CDR1 is LNHDA and CDR2 is SQIVND (reference sequence). The ends lost 3 bases at V and 2 bases at J; junction bases unmatched: 15. This CDR3 contains 18 residues. DNA of the CDR3: TGTGCCAGTAGTATTGGTGGGACGCGAGACAGGGAAAACACTGAAGCTTTCTTT. It is translated as CASSIGGTRDRENTEAFF.

V gene TRBV7-9 combines with J gene TRBJ1-1; 9 bases match TRBD1. CDR1 is SEHNR, CDR2 FQNEAQ, per germline (reference sequence). V dropped 4 bases and J dropped 4; count of bases not matched to a gene: 4. The CDR3 contains 14 residues. CDR3 coding DNA: TGTGCCAGCAGCTCACAGGGGGCCGTCACTGAAGCTTTCTTT. Its translation: CASSSQGAVTEAFF.

The chain uses TRBV3-1 (or the pseudogene TRBV3-2) and TRBJ2-5; 8 nucleotides align to TRBD2. This CDR3 region has 14 residues. Germline loops: CDR1 LGHDT, CDR2 YNNKEL (reference sequence). V gave up 2 bases and J gave up 5 bases; unmatched junction bases: 4. Here the CDR3 DNA reads TGTGCCAGCAGCCAAACAGCGGGGGTGGAGACCCAGTACTTC. This codes for CASSQTAGVETQYF.

In DNA form, the CDR3 reads TGTGCCAGTAGTATTGATCGGTCGGGAGAGGGGCCGCCGCATATAAACTATGGCTACACCTTC. It is translated as CASSIDRSGEGPPHINYGYTF. The rearrangement joins TRBV19 to TRBJ1-2, with D perhaps matching TRBD1 (5 bases). This CDR3 is 21 amino acids long. Between the trimmed V and J ends, which lost 3 bases and 2 bases, there was a span of 31 bases. Germline assignment: CDR1 LNHDA and CDR2 SQIVND (reference sequence).